A single sample is the source of the 21 T cell receptor beta chains below, sequenced in a study of blood T cell repertoires in COVID-19. Only in-frame clones appear in the TCRdb table, and some are missing; sequencing was by immunoSEQ multiplex PCR. The data show 130,000 to 150,000 clones, roughly 90% seen once. Sequencing input: PBMCs or T cells enriched from blood (not recorded which). These receptors all stem from a woman in her 30s with acute COVID-19.

The V and J genes are TRBV20-1 and TRBJ1-2; D remains unclear. Per the germline V gene, CDR1 is DFQATT and CDR2 is SNEGSKA (reference sequence). V was trimmed by 3 bases and J by 5 bases, leaving 16 bases between them. This CDR3 is built from 14 residues. The CDR3, as DNA: TGCAGTGCTAGTCCGGGTCGGGGAGAGTATGGCTACACCTTC. This gives the protein CSASPGRGEYGYTF.

The J gene is TRBJ2-3, the V gene TRBV3-1 (or the pseudogene TRBV3-2); 8 nucleotides line up with TRBD1. The J segment lost 6 bases and the V segment lost 3 bases, leaving 11 bases of the junction unmatched. The germline gives CDR1 LGHDT, CDR2 YNNKEL (reference sequence). The CDR3 runs to 16 residues. The CDR3 loop is CASSHAETGAIDTQYF. The CDR3 bases are TGTGCCAGCAGCCATGCGGAGACAGGGGCGATTGATACGCAGTATTTT.

The chain is built from TRBV15 and TRBJ2-5; the match to TRBD2 covers 9 bases. Germline assignment: CDR1 LNHNV and CDR2 YYDKDF (reference sequence). This CDR3 comprises 17 residues. Losses at the gene ends were 0 bases for V and 2 bases for J; bases not matched to a gene: 7. DNA of the CDR3: TGTGCCACCAGCAGAGATTCGAGACTAGCGGTTCAAGAGACCCAGTACTTC. It is translated as CATSRDSRLAVQETQYF.

This clone was observed a single time. The CDR3 DNA reads as TGTGCCAGCAGTGAAGTCGGACATCTTATGAACACTGAAGCTTTCTTT. Translating it yields CASSEVGHLMNTEAFF. This rearrangement joins TRBV28 to TRBJ1-1; D is perhaps TRBD1 (5 bases). In germline, CDR1 is MDHEN, CDR2 SYDVKM. The CDR3 totals 16 residues. V gave up 5 bases and J gave up 0 bases, with 16 bases separating them.

The chain couples TRBV4-3 to TRBJ2-2, with a tentative D call TRBD1 (6 bases). The germline V gene has CDR1 LGHNA and CDR2 YSLEER. The CDR3 covers 14 residues. Trimming cost V 3 bases and J 4 bases, with 9 bases left between them. The CDR3 here is CASSQGAFTGELFF. The CDR3 DNA reads TGCGCCAGCAGCCAGGGGGCCTTCACCGGGGAGCTGTTTTTT.

The CDR3 is CASSADLGGTYNEQFF. The DNA for the CDR3 is TGTGCCAGTAGTGCCGACCTTGGGGGGACCTACAATGAGCAGTTCTTC. This rearrangement joins TRBV19 to TRBJ2-1, with D possibly TRBD2 on 6 matching bases. Germline V gives CDR1 LNHDA, CDR2 SQIVND (reference sequence). V was clipped by 5 bases and J by 2 bases, with 16 bases between them. The CDR3 covers 16 residues. Combining the CDR3 with reference TRBV19 and TRBJ2-1 gives the whole variable domain DGGITQSPKYLFRKEGQNVTLSCEQNLNHDAMYWYRQDPGQGLRLIYYSQIVNDFQKGDIAEGYSVSREKKESFPLTVTSAQKNPTAFYLCASSADLGGTYNEQFFGPGTRLTVL.

This chain links TRBV29-1 with TRBJ2-3, with 9 bases that match TRBD2. With 3 bases clipped from V and 7 bases from J, the junction kept 14 bases outside the gene matches. The CDR3 loop spans 16 amino acids. Germline V gives CDR1 SQVTM, CDR2 ANQGSEA. The CDR3: CSVESQAGGLVNTQYF. CDR3 nucleotide sequence: TGCAGCGTTGAGTCTCAGGCGGGAGGGCTTGTAAATACGCAGTATTTT.

This chain links TRBV28 with TRBJ2-2, with D possibly matching TRBD1 (6 bases). CDR3 length: 15 amino acids. Germline values: CDR1 MDHEN, CDR2 SYDVKM. V was pared by 3 bases and J by 5 bases, with 13 bases between. The CDR3 DNA reads TGTGCCAGCAGTTTCCTACAGGGTGGGACCGGGGAGCTGTTTTTT. Residues: CASSFLQGGTGELFF. The full variable domain, completed using reference TRBV28 and TRBJ2-2, is DVKVTQSSRYLVKRTGEKVFLECVQDMDHENMFWYRQDPGLGLRLIYFSYDVKMKEKGDIPEGYSVSREKKERFSLILESASTNQTSMYLCASSFLQGGTGELFFGEGSRLTVL.

The V gene is TRBV27, the J gene TRBJ2-7; D is ambiguous. V gave up 0 bases and J gave up 6 bases, with 12 bases separating them. The germline CDR1 and CDR2 sequences are MNHEY and SMNVEV (reference sequence). The CDR3 consists of 14 residues. The CDR3 region is CASSLSGHSREQYF. CDR3 sequence (DNA): TGTGCCAGCAGTTTATCTGGCCATTCCCGCGAGCAGTACTTC.

This sequence joins TRBV11-3 and TRBJ2-2; weak D call: TRBD2 (6 bases). Germline CDR1 reads SGHNT; CDR2 reads YENEEA. The V and J ends lost 5 bases and 4 bases respectively, with 17 bases between them. The CDR3 loop spans 16 amino acids. CDR3 amino acids: CASSPAGFLATGELFF. Written as DNA, the CDR3 is TGTGCCAGCAGCCCCGCGGGATTTTTAGCCACCGGGGAGCTGTTTTTT. Filled out from reference TRBV11-3 and TRBJ2-2, the complete variable domain reads EAGVVQSPRYKIIEKKQPVAFWCNPISGHNTLYWYLQNLGQGPELLIRYENEEAVDDSQLPKDRFSAERLKGVDSTLKIQPAELGDSAVYLCASSPAGFLATGELFFGEGSRLTVL.

The chain combines TRBV7-9 with TRBJ2-1; TRBD1 matches at 8 bases. The CDR3 length is 15 residues. CDR1 is SEHNR and CDR2 is FQNEAQ in the germline V gene (reference sequence). With V trimmed by 5 bases and J by 3 bases, 6 bases remained unmatched. The CDR3 sequence: CASSPDRGNYNEQFF. The CDR3 region has the DNA TGTGCCAGCAGCCCCGACAGGGGAAACTACAATGAGCAGTTCTTC.

This rearrangement joins TRBV27 to TRBJ2-2, with D tentatively TRBD2 (6 bases). Germline CDR1 and CDR2: MNHEY and SMNVEV (reference sequence). The CDR3 spans 14 residues. Trimming stripped 2 bases from V and 3 bases from J, with 7 bases between. The CDR3 region is CASSLAGYTGELFF. The CDR3 nucleotides are TGTGCCAGCAGTTTAGCGGGGTACACCGGGGAGCTGTTTTTT.

This chain uses TRBV29-1 with TRBJ2-1; D gene unclear. Between the trimmed V and J ends, which lost 7 bases and 1 base, there was a span of 14 bases. Germline V CDR1 and CDR2: SQVTM, ANQGSEA. This CDR3 has 14 amino acids. The CDR3 reads CSGSTQRSYNEQFF. The CDR3 nucleotides are TGCAGCGGTTCTACCCAAAGATCCTACAATGAGCAGTTCTTC.

V usage is TRBV20-1 and J usage is TRBJ2-5; 10 bases align to TRBD2. The CDR3 contains 16 residues. Germline V gene lookup returns CDR1 DFQATT and CDR2 SNEGSKA (reference sequence). The trim removed 3 bases at V and 6 bases at J, leaving 13 bases unmatched. The CDR3 here is CSASLGPSGRGKTQYF. In DNA form, the CDR3 reads TGCAGTGCTAGTCTGGGTCCTAGCGGGAGAGGAAAGACCCAGTACTTC.

V is TRBV28 and J is TRBJ2-7, with TRBD2 identical over 7 bases. The germline V gene has CDR1 MDHEN and CDR2 SYDVKM. Trimming took 3 bases from V and 7 from J; bases not matched to a gene: 6. This CDR3 is 13 amino acids long. CDR3 DNA: TGTGCCAGCAGTTTTGGCGGGAGAGAGGAGCAGTACTTC. The encoded protein is CASSFGGREEQYF.

The chain carries TRBV7-2 and TRBJ1-2, with no clear D. The CDR3 sequence is 13 residues long. Germline CDR1 reads SGHTA; CDR2 reads FQGNSA. V was shortened by 0 bases and J by 6 bases, with 8 bases between the two germline ends. CDR3 nucleotide sequence: TGTGCCAGCAGCTTAGCGCACCAGGATGGCTACACCTTC. Translating gives CASSLAHQDGYTF.

The rearrangement uses TRBV11-2 and TRBJ2-7; D is uncertain. Germline CDR1 is SGHAT and CDR2 is FQNNGV. With 3 bases removed from V and 6 bases from J, the gap between germline ends came to 9 bases. This CDR3 has 12 residues. DNA for the CDR3: TGTGCCAGCAGCTTTGCTAGGTCCGAGCAGTACTTC. Protein: CASSFARSEQYF.

The rearrangement uses TRBV19 and TRBJ1-5; the match to TRBD1 covers 9 bases. The ends lost 4 bases at V and 4 bases at J; junction bases unmatched: 8. CDR1 is LNHDA and CDR2 is SQIVND in the germline V gene (reference sequence). This CDR3 has 16 residues. CDR3 sequence: CASSTYGTGSNQPQHF. The CDR3, as DNA: TGTGCCAGTAGTACCTACGGGACAGGGTCTAATCAGCCCCAGCATTTT. The full variable domain, rest sourced from reference TRBV19 and TRBJ1-5, is DGGITQSPKYLFRKEGQNVTLSCEQNLNHDAMYWYRQDPGQGLRLIYYSQIVNDFQKGDIAEGYSVSREKKESFPLTVTSAQKNPTAFYLCASSTYGTGSNQPQHFGDGTRLSIL.

The CDR3 sequence: CSVQSGGYLGGAFF. The CDR3 nucleotides read TGCAGCGTTCAGTCGGGGGGCTACCTGGGAGGGGCTTTCTTT. J is TRBJ1-1 and V is TRBV29-1, with a weak D call TRBD1 (6 bases). The germline V gene has CDR1 SQVTM and CDR2 ANQGSEA. V lost 5 bases and J lost 11, with 24 bases in between. The CDR3 spans 14 residues.

The chain employs TRBV30 and TRBJ1-1, with a possible D match to TRBD1 (6 bases). This CDR3 has 13 residues. V shed 4 bases and J shed 8 bases, with 17 bases lying between them. Germline CDR1 reads GTSNPN; CDR2 reads SVGIG (reference sequence). The CDR3 nucleotides read TGTGCCTGGAACCAGGGGCGTCAGACCGAAGCTTTCTTT. It encodes CAWNQGRQTEAFF.

This rearrangement joins TRBV9 to TRBJ1-2, with 10 nucleotides matching TRBD1. Germline CDR1 reads SGDLS; CDR2 reads YYNGEE. The CDR3 has 14 amino acids. V shed 4 bases and J 2 bases; nucleotides not matched to a gene: 2. The CDR3 nucleotides read TGTGCCAGCAGCAGACAGGGGGCAAACTATGGCTACACCTTC. It is translated as CASSRQGANYGYTF.